A single sample gave rise to the 16 T cell receptor beta chains below, sequenced in a study of T cells in Graves' hyperthyroidism and ophthalmopathy. From RNA transcripts, TCR beta CDR3 regions were amplified. With the HTBI primer set, the TCR CDR3 went through a first round of RT-PCR. Using its own MiXCR run on the multiplex PCR reads, TCRdb lists one record per CDR3 protein. This sample carries roughly 170,000 distinct CDR3 sequences, 9.4% of them seen once, and the ten largest clones take approximately 20%. The specimen sequenced was blood. The receptors shown here come from a woman younger than 35 with Graves' hyperthyroidism that later progressed to Graves' ophthalmopathy.

V gene TRBV6-2 or TRBV6-3 combines with J gene TRBJ2-7; D is unresolved. Germline V gene data show CDR1 as MNHEY and CDR2 as SVGEGT. Trimming stripped 5 bases from V and 0 bases from J, with 8 bases between. The CDR3 loop spans 13 amino acids. In DNA form, the CDR3 reads TGTGCCAGCAGTGACCCAGGCTCCTACGAGCAGTACTTC. Its protein is CASSDPGSYEQYF.

The sample holds many counts of this clonotype. The V gene is TRBV20-1, the J gene TRBJ1-2; TRBD1 is a possible D gene (5 bases). Germline CDR1 is DFQATT and CDR2 is SNEGSKA (reference sequence). Trimming took off 1 base at V and 8 bases at J, with 17 bases between the two ends. CDR3 length: 14 amino acids. The CDR3: CSARVNQGGSGYTF. In nucleotides, the CDR3 is TGCAGTGCTAGAGTAAATCAGGGCGGTAGCGGCTACACCTTC.

This clonotype appeared many times. V gene TRBV20-1 combines with J gene TRBJ2-3; TRBD2 agrees at 8 bases. Germline-derived CDR1 and CDR2 are DFQATT and SNEGSKA (reference sequence). The CDR3 loop spans 14 amino acids. V lost 2 bases to trimming and J lost 2 bases; unmatched junction nucleotides: 3. The CDR3 DNA follows: TGCAGTGCTAGAAGAGCGGGAGCCACAGATACGCAGTATTTT. Protein product: CSARRAGATDTQYF.

The chain links TRBV9 to TRBJ2-3; possibly TRBD1 for D (5 bases). There are 15 residues in the CDR3. V lost 0 bases, J lost 4 bases, and 12 bases lay in between. Germline CDR1 is SGDLS and CDR2 is YYNGEE. The CDR3 protein is CASSVVGRAPDTQYF. In DNA, the CDR3 is TGTGCCAGCAGCGTAGTAGGCAGGGCTCCAGATACGCAGTATTTT.

This clonotype was seen more than once but under ten times. The chain is built from TRBV20-1 and TRBJ2-5; no definite D call. V was shortened by 5 bases and J by 5 bases, with 9 bases between the two germline ends. Germline CDR1 reads DFQATT; CDR2 reads SNEGSKA (reference sequence). This CDR3 spans 11 amino acids. The CDR3 spells CSAASLETQYF. The CDR3 DNA follows: TGCAGTGCTGCTTCGTTGGAGACCCAGTACTTC.

This clonotype was seen many times. The rearrangement uses TRBV11-2 and TRBJ2-5; perhaps TRBD1 as D (6 bases). In germline, CDR1 is SGHAT, CDR2 FQNNGV. V lost 4 bases, J lost 7 bases, and 16 bases lay in between. There are 14 residues in the CDR3. This CDR3 reads CASSSLQGRGTQYF. The CDR3 DNA sequence: TGTGCCAGCAGCTCCCTACAGGGTCGGGGGACCCAGTACTTC.

In its sample, this clonotype was seen many times. The chain is built from TRBV7-9 and TRBJ2-3, with TRBD2 matching 9 bases. The CDR3 is 16 residues long. Germline CDR1 SEHNR, CDR2 FQNEAQ (reference sequence). V lost 6 bases, J lost 2 bases, and 9 bases stayed unmatched. DNA of the CDR3: TGTGCCAGCAGACGACGACTAGCGGAGCCCACAGATACGCAGTATTTT. Protein product: CASRRRLAEPTDTQYF. Full variable domain (remainder filled in from reference TRBV7-9 and TRBJ2-3): DTGVSQNPRHKITKRGQNVTFRCDPISEHNRLYWYRQTLGQGPEFLTYFQNEAQLEKSRLLSDRFSAERPKGSFSTLEIQRTEQGDSAMYLCASRRRLAEPTDTQYFGPGTRLTVL.

This clonotype was counted ten times or more. The chain recombines TRBV29-1 with TRBJ2-7, with 8 bases fitting TRBD1. Trimming at V came to 4 bases and at J to 3 bases, leaving 5 bases not matched to a gene. The CDR3 sequence is 13 residues long. Germline loops: CDR1 SQVTM, CDR2 ANQGSEA. The CDR3 nucleotides read TGCAGCGTTGCCGCAGGGGGCTACTACGAGCAGTACTTC. Translation gives CSVAAGGYYEQYF.

This clonotype was seen repeatedly, ten times or more. The chain couples TRBV11-2 to TRBJ1-4; D is uncertain. The germline gives CDR1 SGHAT, CDR2 FQNNGV. Trimming took off 1 base at V and 2 bases at J, with 8 bases between the two ends. The CDR3 contains 15 residues. The CDR3, as DNA: TGTGCCAGCAGCTTAGCGGGTCCGACTAATGAAAAACTGTTTTTT. This sequence encodes CASSLAGPTNEKLFF.

This clonotype was detected ten times or more. CDR3 amino acids: CASSLNTGTEETQYF. CDR3 bases: TGTGCCAGCAGCCTCAATACAGGGACAGAAGAGACCCAGTACTTC. This chain joins TRBV7-3 and TRBJ2-5; TRBD1 matches at 7 bases. Germline CDR1 is SGHTA and CDR2 is FQGTGA. Germline trimming cut 5 bases from V and 3 bases from J; bases unmatched to any gene: 9. The CDR3 spans 15 residues.

The J gene is TRBJ2-7, the V gene TRBV2; TRBD1 aligns across 7 bases. CDR1 is SNHLY and CDR2 is FYNNEI in the germline V gene. With V trimmed by 2 bases and J by 2 bases, 12 bases remained unmatched. The CDR3 runs to 17 residues. CDR3 in amino acids: CASSELPPGQTTYEQYF. The DNA of the CDR3 is TGTGCCAGCAGTGAATTGCCCCCGGGACAGACGACCTACGAGCAGTACTTC. Full variable domain (outside the CDR3, taken from reference TRBV2 and TRBJ2-7): EPEVTQTPSHQVTQMGQEVILRCVPISNHLYFYWYRQILGQKVEFLVSFYNNEISEKSEIFDDQFSVERPDGSNFTLKIRSTKLEDSAMYFCASSELPPGQTTYEQYFGPGTRLTVT.

Concerning this clonotype itself: A read error may produce the germline difference seen at one junction end. V is TRBV19 and J is TRBJ1-3; D uncertain. The length of the CDR3 is 15 residues. Germline V gene sequence: CDR1 LNHDA, CDR2 SQIVND (reference sequence). CDR3: CASSIAGVSGNAIYF. Here the CDR3 DNA reads TGTGCCAGTAGTATAGCAGGCGTCTCTGGAAACGCCATATATTTT. Looking up the rest from reference TRBV19 and TRBJ1-3 gives the full variable domain: DGGITQSPKYLFRKEGQNVTLSCEQNLNHDAMYWYRQDPGQGLRLIYYSQIVNDFQKGDIAEGYSVSREKKESFPLTVTSAQKNPTAFYLCASSIAGVSGNAIYFGEGSWLTVV.

The table lists this clonotype with many counts. The V gene is TRBV7-8, the J gene TRBJ2-5, with TRBD1 matching over 9 bases. V shed 2 bases, J shed 7 bases, and the junction held 8 bases outside the gene matches. From germline, CDR1 is SGHVS and CDR2 FQNEAQ. This CDR3 contains 15 residues. The CDR3 region has the DNA TGTGCCAGCAGCTTATTGGGACAGGGAGAAGGGACCCAGTACTTC. This encodes CASSLLGQGEGTQYF.

The rearrangement uses TRBV6-2 or TRBV6-3 and TRBJ1-3; D is uncertain. Germline lookup yields CDR1 MNHEY and CDR2 SVGEGT. Trimming cost V 6 bases and J 0 bases, with 9 bases left between them. The CDR3 spans 14 residues. CDR3 protein: CASSPGRSGNTIYF. The CDR3 DNA reads as TGTGCCAGCAGCCCGGGCCGCTCTGGAAACACCATATATTTT.

This clonotype has ten or more counts. The rearrangement links TRBV20-1 to TRBJ1-6; D not resolved. The germline gives CDR1 DFQATT, CDR2 SNEGSKA (reference sequence). The germline V and J ends were trimmed by 0 bases and 8 bases, with 11 bases remaining between them. The CDR3 covers 14 residues. The CDR3 region has the DNA TGCAGTGCTAGAGACCCGTCGTACGATTCACCCCTCCACTTT. Protein product: CSARDPSYDSPLHF.

V is TRBV7-2 and J is TRBJ1-2; D may be TRBD1 (5 bases). The germline V and J ends were trimmed by 2 bases and 8 bases, with 6 bases remaining between them. The CDR3 contains 11 residues. Germline assignment: CDR1 SGHTA and CDR2 FQGNSA. The CDR3 protein is CASSLYRGYTF. The CDR3 region has the DNA TGTGCCAGCAGCTTATACAGGGGCTACACCTTC.